The 23 T cell receptor beta chains below were found in one sample sequenced in a study of CD8 T cells in Susac syndrome. About 0.5 to 1 ug RNA was reverse transcribed with random hexamers. TCRdb called the immunoSEQ multiplex PCR reads again in MiXCR, with one record for every CDR3 protein. The table has about 250,000 distinct CDR3 sequences, approximately 92% seen once. The sample taken for sequencing was CD4+ T cells from PBMCs. The receptors originated from a human donor with multiple sclerosis.

The chain links TRBV12-3 or TRBV12-4 to TRBJ1-4; 10 bases fit TRBD1. J gave up 4 bases and V 6 bases, and 5 bases lay outside the gene matches. The CDR3 covers 15 residues. The CDR3: CASRPGTGDNEKLFF. CDR3 sequence (DNA): TGTGCCAGCAGGCCGGGGACAGGGGATAATGAAAAACTGTTTTTT.

This rearrangement joins TRBV25-1 to TRBJ1-2, with D maybe TRBD1 (5 bases). The germline CDR1 and CDR2 sequences are MGHDK and SYGVNS. The V and J ends lost 6 bases and 1 base respectively, with 18 bases between them. The CDR3 covers 16 residues. The CDR3 is CASSPDPGTINYGYTF. CDR3 in DNA: TGTGCCAGCAGCCCTGACCCCGGGACGATTAACTATGGCTACACCTTC.

This chain joins TRBV12-3 or TRBV12-4 and TRBJ1-6, with 8 bases matching TRBD1. This CDR3 has 14 residues. V lost 4 bases to trimming and J lost 5 bases; unmatched junction nucleotides: 1. The CDR3 here is CASSSDRDNSPLHF. In DNA form, the CDR3 reads TGTGCCAGCAGTTCGGACAGGGATAATTCACCCCTCCACTTT.

The V gene is TRBV6-6, the J gene TRBJ1-5; 10 bases are a match to TRBD1. The junction had 1 base not matched to a gene; V was cut back by 0 bases and J by 8 bases. The germline V gene encodes CDR1 MNHNY and CDR2 SVGAGI (reference sequence). This CDR3 has 14 amino acids. The DNA for the CDR3 is TGTGCCAGCAGTTACTCGACAGGGGGCAAGCCCCAGCATTTT. This sequence encodes CASSYSTGGKPQHF.

V gene TRBV3-1 combines with J gene TRBJ1-5; D is possibly TRBD1 (6 bases). Per the germline V gene, CDR1 is LGHDT and CDR2 is YNNKEL (reference sequence). Trimming removed 1 base from V and 7 bases from J, with 14 bases in between. The CDR3 contains 15 residues. CDR3 sequence: CASSQGPTGGQPQHF. The CDR3 DNA reads TGTGCCAGCAGCCAAGGGCCGACGGGGGGCCAGCCCCAGCATTTT.

This clonotype appeared once. The gene calls are TRBV30 and TRBJ1-4, with D possibly matching TRBD1 (6 bases). The V gene lost 4 bases and the J gene lost 9 bases, with 15 bases spanning the gap. The CDR3 consists of 13 residues. In germline, CDR1 is GTSNPN, CDR2 SVGIG (reference sequence). The CDR3 protein is CAWTWGGAKKLFF. In DNA form, the CDR3 reads TGTGCCTGGACCTGGGGGGGGGCGAAAAAACTGTTTTTT. The full variable domain, in which reference TRBV30 and TRBJ1-4 provide the parts outside the CDR3, is SQTIHQWPATLVQPVGSPLSLECTVEGTSNPNLYWYRQAAGRGLQLLFYSVGIGQISSEVPQNLSASRPQDRQFILSSKKLLLSDSGFYLCAWTWGGAKKLFFGSGTQLSVL.

The genes are TRBV27 and TRBJ2-5, with TRBD1 identical over 10 bases. J was trimmed by 3 bases and V by 6 bases; bases with no gene match: 10. The CDR3 is 16 residues long. Looked up from germline, CDR1 is MNHEY and CDR2 is SMNVEV (reference sequence). This chain's CDR3 is CASRQLVTGGEETQYF. The CDR3 DNA reads as TGTGCCAGCAGACAGCTGGTGACAGGGGGCGAAGAGACCCAGTACTTC.

The chain has TRBV25-1 and TRBJ2-1; 11 bases agree with TRBD2. The germline V gene encodes CDR1 MGHDK and CDR2 SYGVNS. After removal of 2 bases from V and 0 bases from J, the junction contained 15 bases not matched to a gene. The CDR3 contains 21 residues. This chain's CDR3 is CASSEIKSGTSGVSSYNEQFF. The CDR3 bases are TGTGCCAGCAGTGAAATTAAGTCTGGGACTAGCGGAGTAAGCTCCTACAATGAGCAGTTCTTC.

This chain uses TRBV7-9 with TRBJ2-1; possibly TRBD1 for D (6 bases). The V gene lost 0 bases and the J gene lost 4 bases, with 10 bases spanning the gap. This CDR3 has 15 amino acids. The germline V gene has CDR1 SEHNR and CDR2 FQNEAQ (reference sequence). The CDR3 reads CASSLAGGQYNEQFF. The DNA of the CDR3 is TGTGCCAGCAGCTTAGCTGGCGGACAGTACAATGAGCAGTTCTTC.

The chain couples TRBV20-1 to TRBJ2-2; 8 bases align to TRBD1. CDR1 and CDR2 from the germline V gene are DFQATT and SNEGSKA (reference sequence). The length of the CDR3 is 16 residues. V gave up 1 base and J gave up 1 base; unmatched junction bases: 5. The CDR3: CSARADRGWNTGELFF. CDR3 in DNA: TGCAGTGCTAGAGCTGACAGGGGCTGGAACACCGGGGAGCTGTTTTTT.

The chain carries TRBV4-1 and TRBJ1-2; 9 nucleotides agree with TRBD1. V lost 4 bases to trimming and J lost 2 bases; unmatched junction nucleotides: 5. The CDR3 runs to 15 residues. Germline CDR1 reads MGHRA; CDR2 reads YSYEKL. The CDR3 sequence is CASSPIGTGNYGYTF. For the CDR3, the DNA is TGCGCCAGCAGCCCGATCGGGACAGGGAACTATGGCTACACCTTC.

The chain joins TRBV4-2 to TRBJ2-7; 7 nucleotides align to TRBD1. Germline CDR1 LGHNA, CDR2 YNFKEQ. The V gene end was trimmed by 2 bases and the J gene end by 5 bases; junction bases not matched to a gene: 9. The CDR3 totals 15 residues. The CDR3 sequence: CASSQPDRVPNEQYF. Here the CDR3 DNA reads TGTGCCAGCAGCCAACCCGACAGGGTACCCAACGAGCAGTACTTC.

The chain employs TRBV30 and TRBJ1-4; 9 nucleotides agree with TRBD1. Germline V gene data show CDR1 as GTSNPN and CDR2 as SVGIG (reference sequence). V trimming: 4 bases; J trimming: 7 bases; junction bases outside the gene matches: 7. This CDR3 region has 14 residues. The CDR3 loop is CAWTKDRGGEKLFF. CDR3 in DNA: TGTGCCTGGACAAAGGACAGGGGAGGTGAAAAACTGTTTTTT.

J is TRBJ2-7 and V is TRBV9; 11 nucleotides line up with TRBD1. V shed 2 bases, J shed 3 bases, and the junction held 4 bases outside the gene matches. From germline, CDR1 is SGDLS and CDR2 YYNGEE. This CDR3 is built from 15 residues. CDR3 bases: TGTGCCAGCAGCGTGCGGACAGGGGGCCTCTACGAGCAGTACTTC. This sequence encodes CASSVRTGGLYEQYF. Full variable domain (remainder filled in from reference TRBV9 and TRBJ2-7): DSGVTQTPKHLITATGQRVTLRCSPRSGDLSVYWYQQSLDQGLQFLIQYYNGEERAKGNILERFSAQQFPDLHSELNLSSLELGDSALYFCASSVRTGGLYEQYFGPGTRLTVT.

The chain couples TRBV6-2 or TRBV6-3 to TRBJ2-3, with no clear D. CDR1 is MNHEY and CDR2 is SVGEGT in the germline V gene. V lost 6 bases to trimming and J lost 1 base, with 14 bases between them. The CDR3 sequence is 15 residues long. This CDR3 reads CASSHPRNGTDTQYF. The CDR3 nucleotides read TGTGCCAGCAGCCACCCCAGGAACGGCACAGATACGCAGTATTTT.

The chain uses TRBV4-1 and TRBJ1-4, with a weak D call TRBD1 (6 bases). V lost 3 bases and J lost 0, with 23 bases in between. This CDR3 region has 20 residues. The germline V gene has CDR1 MGHRA and CDR2 YSYEKL. The CDR3 sequence: CASSHPRGGINLATNEKLFF. The CDR3 nucleotides are TGCGCCAGCAGCCACCCGAGGGGGGGGATAAACCTTGCAACTAATGAAAAACTGTTTTTT.

The chain couples TRBV3-1 to TRBJ1-2; no reliable D call. The CDR3 covers 15 residues. Germline V gene lookup returns CDR1 LGHDT and CDR2 YNNKEL (reference sequence). Trimming left V 0 bases short and J 6 bases short, with 14 bases between. CDR3 sequence reads: CASSQDRWQADGYTF. CDR3 nucleotide sequence: TGTGCCAGCAGCCAAGATCGGTGGCAGGCAGATGGCTACACCTTC.

The chain joins TRBV27 to TRBJ1-5, with D unclear. There are 13 residues in the CDR3. CDR1 is MNHEY, CDR2 SMNVEV, per germline (reference sequence). Trimming stripped 2 bases from V and 5 bases from J, with 7 bases between. The CDR3 loop is CASSLGEDQPQHF. CDR3 DNA sequence: TGTGCCAGCAGTTTAGGGGAGGATCAGCCCCAGCATTTT.

The V gene is TRBV28, the J gene TRBJ1-2, with 8 bases lining up with TRBD1. The trim removed 5 bases at V and 8 bases at J, leaving 13 bases unmatched. The CDR3 sequence is 15 residues long. The germline V gene encodes CDR1 MDHEN and CDR2 SYDVKM. CDR3 sequence reads: CASSVNDRGLRGYTF. CDR3 DNA sequence: TGTGCCAGCAGTGTAAATGACAGGGGACTGAGGGGCTACACCTTC.

The V gene is TRBV18, the J gene TRBJ2-3, with TRBD2 as a possible D gene (6 bases). The CDR3 spans 16 residues. Per the germline V gene, CDR1 is KGHSH and CDR2 is LQKENI. V lost 2 bases to trimming and J lost 3 bases, with 15 bases between them. The CDR3 is CASSPKMGGWTDTQYF. CDR3 in DNA: TGTGCCAGCTCACCAAAAATGGGGGGATGGACAGATACGCAGTATTTT.

This chain uses TRBV6-5 with TRBJ1-3; TRBD1 might be the D (6 bases). V gave up 6 bases and J gave up 4 bases, with 16 bases separating them. CDR1 MNHEY and CDR2 SVGAGI come from the germline V gene. CDR3 length equals 15 residues. This chain's CDR3 is CASSLGGGLGNTIYF. Here the CDR3 DNA reads TGTGCCAGCAGCCTCGGGGGCGGACTAGGAAACACCATATATTTT.

The rearrangement links TRBV5-6 to TRBJ2-5; either TRBD1 or TRBD2 may supply D (6 bases each). The CDR3 runs 14 residues. Per the germline V gene, CDR1 is SGHDT and CDR2 is YYEEEE. The ends were cut back, 5 bases at V and 7 bases at J, with 18 bases in the middle. The CDR3 protein is CASRDGGRGATQYF. The CDR3 DNA follows: TGTGCCAGCAGGGACGGGGGCAGAGGAGCGACCCAGTACTTC.

This rearrangement joins TRBV5-1 to TRBJ2-3, with D maybe TRBD2 (5 bases). Germline V gives CDR1 SGHRS, CDR2 YFSETQ. The CDR3 consists of 14 residues. Deletions cut 4 bases from V and 2 bases from J, with 11 bases between. The CDR3 DNA sequence: TGCGCCAGCAGCGGAGCGGTTTACACAGATACGCAGTATTTT. This codes for CASSGAVYTDTQYF.